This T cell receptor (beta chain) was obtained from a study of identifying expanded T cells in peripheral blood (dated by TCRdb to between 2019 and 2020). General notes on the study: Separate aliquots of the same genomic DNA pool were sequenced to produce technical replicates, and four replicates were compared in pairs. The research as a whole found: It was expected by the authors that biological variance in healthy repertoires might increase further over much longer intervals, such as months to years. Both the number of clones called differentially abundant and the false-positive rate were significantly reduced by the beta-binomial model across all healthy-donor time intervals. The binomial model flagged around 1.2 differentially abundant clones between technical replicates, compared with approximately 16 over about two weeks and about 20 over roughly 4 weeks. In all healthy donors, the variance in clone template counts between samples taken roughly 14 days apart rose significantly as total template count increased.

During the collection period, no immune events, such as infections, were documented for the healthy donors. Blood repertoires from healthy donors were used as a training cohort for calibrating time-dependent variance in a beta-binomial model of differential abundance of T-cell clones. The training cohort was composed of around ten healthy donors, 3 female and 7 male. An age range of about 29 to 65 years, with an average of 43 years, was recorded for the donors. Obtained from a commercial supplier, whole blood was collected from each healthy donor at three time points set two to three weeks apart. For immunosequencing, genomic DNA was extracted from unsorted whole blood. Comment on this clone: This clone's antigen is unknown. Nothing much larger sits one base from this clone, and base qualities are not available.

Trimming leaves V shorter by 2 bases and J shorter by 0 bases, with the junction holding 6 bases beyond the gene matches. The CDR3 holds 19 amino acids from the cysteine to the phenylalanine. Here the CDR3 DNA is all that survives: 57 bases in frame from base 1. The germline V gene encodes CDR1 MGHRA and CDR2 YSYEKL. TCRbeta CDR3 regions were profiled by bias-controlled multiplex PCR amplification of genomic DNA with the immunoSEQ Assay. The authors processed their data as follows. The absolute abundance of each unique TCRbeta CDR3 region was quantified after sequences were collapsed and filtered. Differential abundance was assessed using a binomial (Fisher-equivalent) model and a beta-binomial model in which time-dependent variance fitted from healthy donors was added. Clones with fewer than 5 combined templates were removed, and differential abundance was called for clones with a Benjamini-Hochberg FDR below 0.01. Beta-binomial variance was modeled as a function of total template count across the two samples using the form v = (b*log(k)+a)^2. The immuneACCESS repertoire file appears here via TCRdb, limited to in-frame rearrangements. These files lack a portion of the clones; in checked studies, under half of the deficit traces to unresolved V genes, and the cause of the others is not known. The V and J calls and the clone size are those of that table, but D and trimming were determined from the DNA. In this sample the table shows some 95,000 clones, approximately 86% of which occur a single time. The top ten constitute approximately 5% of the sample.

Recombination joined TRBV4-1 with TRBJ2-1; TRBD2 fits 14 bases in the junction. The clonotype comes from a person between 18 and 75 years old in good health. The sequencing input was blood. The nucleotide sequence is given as TGCGCCAGCAGCCAACCGGGACTAGCGGGGGAGAGCTCCTACAATGAGCAGTTCTTC. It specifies CASSQPGLAGESSYNEQFF.